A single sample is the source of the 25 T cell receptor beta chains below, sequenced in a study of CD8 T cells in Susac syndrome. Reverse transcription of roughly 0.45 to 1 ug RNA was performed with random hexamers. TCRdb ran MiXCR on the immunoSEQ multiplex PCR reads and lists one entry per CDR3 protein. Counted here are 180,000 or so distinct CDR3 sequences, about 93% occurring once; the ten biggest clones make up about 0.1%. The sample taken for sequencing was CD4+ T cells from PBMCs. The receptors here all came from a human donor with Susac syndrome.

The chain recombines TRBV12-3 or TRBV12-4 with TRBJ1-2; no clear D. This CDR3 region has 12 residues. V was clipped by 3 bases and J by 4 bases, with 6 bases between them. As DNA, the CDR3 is TGTGCCAGCAGTTTTAGGTCCTATGGCTACACCTTC. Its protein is CASSFRSYGYTF.

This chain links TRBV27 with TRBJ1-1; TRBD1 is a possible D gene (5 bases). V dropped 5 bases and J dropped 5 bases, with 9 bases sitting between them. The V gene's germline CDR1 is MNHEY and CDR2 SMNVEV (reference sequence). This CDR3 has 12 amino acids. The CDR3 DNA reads TGTGCCAGCAGTGTGGGGGGAACTGAAGCTTTCTTT. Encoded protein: CASSVGGTEAFF.

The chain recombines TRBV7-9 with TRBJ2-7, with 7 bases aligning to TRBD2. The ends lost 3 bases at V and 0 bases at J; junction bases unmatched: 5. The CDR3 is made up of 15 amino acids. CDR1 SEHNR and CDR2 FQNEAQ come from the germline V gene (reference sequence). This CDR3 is CASSLGLAVSYEQYF. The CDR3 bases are TGTGCCAGCAGCTTGGGCCTAGCGGTCTCCTACGAGCAGTACTTC.

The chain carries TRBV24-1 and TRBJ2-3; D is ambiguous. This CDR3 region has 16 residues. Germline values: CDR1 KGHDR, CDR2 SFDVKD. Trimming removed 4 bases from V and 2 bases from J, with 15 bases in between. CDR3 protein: CATSDAAPPNTDTQYF. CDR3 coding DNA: TGTGCCACCAGTGACGCCGCCCCCCCGAACACAGATACGCAGTATTTT.

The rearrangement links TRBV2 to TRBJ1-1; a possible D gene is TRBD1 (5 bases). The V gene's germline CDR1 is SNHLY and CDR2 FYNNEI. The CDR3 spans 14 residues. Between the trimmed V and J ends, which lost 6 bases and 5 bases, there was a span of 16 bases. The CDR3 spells CASRRSGSRTEAFF. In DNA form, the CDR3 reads TGTGCCAGCAGACGATCAGGGTCCAGGACTGAAGCTTTCTTT.

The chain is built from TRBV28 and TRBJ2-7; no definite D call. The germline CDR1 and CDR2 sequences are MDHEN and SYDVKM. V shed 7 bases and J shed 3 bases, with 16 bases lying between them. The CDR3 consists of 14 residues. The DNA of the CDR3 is TGTGCCAGCAATCCGGGCTCTACCCTCTACGAGCAGTACTTC. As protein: CASNPGSTLYEQYF.

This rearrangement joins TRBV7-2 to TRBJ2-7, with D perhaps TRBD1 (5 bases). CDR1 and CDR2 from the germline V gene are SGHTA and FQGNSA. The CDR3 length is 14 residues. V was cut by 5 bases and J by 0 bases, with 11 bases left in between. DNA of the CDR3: TGTGCCAGCAGCGTAGACAGCAACTCCTACGAGCAGTACTTC. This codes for CASSVDSNSYEQYF.

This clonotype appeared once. Here the CDR3 reads CASSPRGLGNQPQHF. The CDR3 region has the DNA TGTGCCAGTAGTCCAAGGGGGCTCGGCAATCAGCCCCAGCATTTT. This rearrangement joins TRBV19 to TRBJ1-5; 7 bases are a match to TRBD1. The CDR3 is 15 amino acids. Germline CDR1 and CDR2: LNHDA and SQIVND (reference sequence). The trim removed 5 bases at V and 2 bases at J, leaving 6 bases unmatched.

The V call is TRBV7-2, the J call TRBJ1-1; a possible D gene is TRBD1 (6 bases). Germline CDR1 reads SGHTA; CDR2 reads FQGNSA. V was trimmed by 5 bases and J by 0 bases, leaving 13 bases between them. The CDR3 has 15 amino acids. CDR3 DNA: TGTGCCAGCAGCCGAACAGGGATCATGAACACTGAAGCTTTCTTT. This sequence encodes CASSRTGIMNTEAFF. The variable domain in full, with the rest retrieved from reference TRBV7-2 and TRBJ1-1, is GAGVSQSPSNKVTEKGKDVELRCDPISGHTALYWYRQSLGQGLEFLIYFQGNSAPDKSGLPSDRFSAERTGGSVSTLTIQRTQQEDSAVYLCASSRTGIMNTEAFFGQGTRLTVV.

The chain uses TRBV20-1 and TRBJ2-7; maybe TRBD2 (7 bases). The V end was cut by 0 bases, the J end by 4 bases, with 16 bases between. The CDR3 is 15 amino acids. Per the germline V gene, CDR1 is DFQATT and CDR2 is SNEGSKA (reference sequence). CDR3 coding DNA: TGCAGTGCTAGAGAGGGAGGAAGGGGGGGATACGAGCAGTACTTC. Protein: CSAREGGRGGYEQYF.

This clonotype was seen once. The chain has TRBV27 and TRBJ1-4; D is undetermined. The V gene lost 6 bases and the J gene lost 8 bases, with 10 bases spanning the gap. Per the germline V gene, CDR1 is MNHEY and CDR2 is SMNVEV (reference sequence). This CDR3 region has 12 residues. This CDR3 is CASSSGREKLFF. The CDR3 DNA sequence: TGTGCCAGCAGCTCGGGGAGGGAAAAACTGTTTTTT. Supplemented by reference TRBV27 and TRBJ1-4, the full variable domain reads EAQVTQNPRYLITVTGKKLTVTCSQNMNHEYMSWYRQDPGLGLRQIYYSMNVEVTDKGDVPEGYKVSRKEKRNFPLILESPSPNQTSLYFCASSSGREKLFFGSGTQLSVL.

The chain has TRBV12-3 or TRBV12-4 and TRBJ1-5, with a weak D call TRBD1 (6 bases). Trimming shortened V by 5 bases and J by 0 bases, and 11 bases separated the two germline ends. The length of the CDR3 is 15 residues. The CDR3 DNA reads TGTGCCAGCAGTAGCGACAGGTTTAGCAATCAGCCCCAGCATTTT. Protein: CASSSDRFSNQPQHF.

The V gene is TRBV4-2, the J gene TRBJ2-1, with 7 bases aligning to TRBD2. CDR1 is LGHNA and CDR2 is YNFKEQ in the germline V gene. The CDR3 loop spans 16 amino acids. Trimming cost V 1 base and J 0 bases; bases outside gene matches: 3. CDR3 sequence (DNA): TGTGCCAGCAGCCAAGGCGGGAGTGGCTCCTACAATGAGCAGTTCTTC. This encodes CASSQGGSGSYNEQFF.

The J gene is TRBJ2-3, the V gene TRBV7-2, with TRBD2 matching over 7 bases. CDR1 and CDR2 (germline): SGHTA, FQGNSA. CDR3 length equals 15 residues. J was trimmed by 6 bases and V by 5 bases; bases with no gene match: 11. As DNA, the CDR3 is TGTGCCAGCAGCCGAGACTCGAGGGGAGGGGATACGCAGTATTTT. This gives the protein CASSRDSRGGDTQYF.

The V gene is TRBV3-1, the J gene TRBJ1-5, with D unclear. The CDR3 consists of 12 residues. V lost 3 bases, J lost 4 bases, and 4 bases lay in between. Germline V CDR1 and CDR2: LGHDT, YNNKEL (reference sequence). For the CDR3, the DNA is TGTGCCAGCAGCCAGCTAAATCAGCCCCAGCATTTT. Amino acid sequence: CASSQLNQPQHF.

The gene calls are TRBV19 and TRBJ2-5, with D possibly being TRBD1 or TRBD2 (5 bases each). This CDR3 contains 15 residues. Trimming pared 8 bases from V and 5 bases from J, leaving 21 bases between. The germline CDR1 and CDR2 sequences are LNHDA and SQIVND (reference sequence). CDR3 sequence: CASRDRDPDGETQYF. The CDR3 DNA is TGTGCCAGTCGGGACCGGGACCCCGATGGGGAGACCCAGTACTTC.

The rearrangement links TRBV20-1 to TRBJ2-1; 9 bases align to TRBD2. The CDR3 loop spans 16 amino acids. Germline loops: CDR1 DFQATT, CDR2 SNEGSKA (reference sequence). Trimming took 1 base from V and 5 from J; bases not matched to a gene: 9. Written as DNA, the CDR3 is TGCAGTGCTAGAGTCAGGTCTAGCGGGACCCACAATGAGCAGTTCTTC. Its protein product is CSARVRSSGTHNEQFF.

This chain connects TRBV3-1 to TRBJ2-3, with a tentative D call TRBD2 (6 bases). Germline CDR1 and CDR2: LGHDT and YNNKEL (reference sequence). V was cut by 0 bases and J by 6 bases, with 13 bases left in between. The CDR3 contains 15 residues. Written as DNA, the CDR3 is TGTGCCAGCAGCCAAGAATACCGACTAGGCGATACGCAGTATTTT. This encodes CASSQEYRLGDTQYF.

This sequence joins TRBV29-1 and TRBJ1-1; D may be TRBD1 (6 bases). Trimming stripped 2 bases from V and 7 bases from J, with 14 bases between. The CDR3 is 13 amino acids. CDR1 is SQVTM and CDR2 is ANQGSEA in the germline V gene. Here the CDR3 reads CSVELRGASEAFF. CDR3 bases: TGCAGCGTTGAATTAAGGGGGGCGAGTGAAGCTTTCTTT.

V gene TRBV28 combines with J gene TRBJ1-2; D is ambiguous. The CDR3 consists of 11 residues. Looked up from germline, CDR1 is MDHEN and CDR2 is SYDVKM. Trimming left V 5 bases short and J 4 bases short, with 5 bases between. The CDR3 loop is CASSNGYGYTF. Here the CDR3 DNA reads TGTGCCAGCAGTAACGGCTATGGCTACACCTTC.

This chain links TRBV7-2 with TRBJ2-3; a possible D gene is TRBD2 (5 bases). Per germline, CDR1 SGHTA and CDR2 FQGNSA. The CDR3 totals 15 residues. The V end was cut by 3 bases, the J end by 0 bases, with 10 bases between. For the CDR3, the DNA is TGTGCCAGCAGCTTGTCTAGCCTCAGCACAGATACGCAGTATTTT. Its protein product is CASSLSSLSTDTQYF.

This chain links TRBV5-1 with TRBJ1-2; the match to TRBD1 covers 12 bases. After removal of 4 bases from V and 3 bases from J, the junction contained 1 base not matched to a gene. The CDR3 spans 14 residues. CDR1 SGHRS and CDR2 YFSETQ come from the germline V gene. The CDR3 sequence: CASSGTGGDYGYTF. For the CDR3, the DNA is TGCGCCAGCAGCGGGACAGGGGGCGACTATGGCTACACCTTC.

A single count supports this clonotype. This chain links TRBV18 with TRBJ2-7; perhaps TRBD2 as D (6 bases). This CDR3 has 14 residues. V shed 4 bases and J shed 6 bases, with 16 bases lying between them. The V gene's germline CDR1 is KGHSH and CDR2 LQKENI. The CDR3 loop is CASSRDFNSLEQYF. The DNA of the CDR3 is TGTGCCAGCTCACGGGACTTTAATTCACTCGAGCAGTACTTC.

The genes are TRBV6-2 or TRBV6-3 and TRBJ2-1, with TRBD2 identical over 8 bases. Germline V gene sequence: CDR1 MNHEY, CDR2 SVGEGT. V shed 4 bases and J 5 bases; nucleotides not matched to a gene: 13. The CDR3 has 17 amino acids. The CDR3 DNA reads TGTGCCAGCAGTTTCTACTCCGGAGCGGGAGCCCACAATGAGCAGTTCTTC. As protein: CASSFYSGAGAHNEQFF.

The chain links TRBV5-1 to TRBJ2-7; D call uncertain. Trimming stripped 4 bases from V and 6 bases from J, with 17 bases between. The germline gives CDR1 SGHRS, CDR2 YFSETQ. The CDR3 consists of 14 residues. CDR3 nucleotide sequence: TGCGCCAGCAGCGCCGACCCACGCGGCTCCGAGCAGTACTTC. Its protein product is CASSADPRGSEQYF.